These T cell receptor beta chains were read from a single sample in a study of beta chain bispecific antibodies for T cell cancers. Each CDR3 protein is one row after TCRdb ran MiXCR on the 5' RACE reads. The sample shows 8,000 to 9,000 distinct CDR3 sequences, less than 2.5% of them seen only once. What these receptors recognize is not known. The sample was T cells from a healthy donor cultured with Jurkat leukemia cells, taken from a culture containing an anti-CD19 bispecific antibody. All receptors come from a human donor in good health. Some clones in this sample may be carry-over from other donors' samples. The CDR3 runs from the conserved cysteine through the conserved F or W. The order of the fields is CDR3 protein, V gene, J gene, clone size. Size is stated for part of the rows, as once, few or many counts, or as a class when the clone is expanded.

CDR3 protein: CASTREAGGLDIQYF
V gene: TRBV2
J gene: TRBJ2-4
clone size: many

CDR3 protein: CASSLGWGAGWNTEAFF
V gene: TRBV5-6
J gene: TRBJ1-1
clone size: many

CDR3 protein: CVILRGSSYEQYF
V gene: TRBV5-1
J gene: TRBJ2-7
clone size: many

CDR3 protein: CASNIHWTVQEAEAFF
V gene: TRBV11-2
J gene: TRBJ1-1
clone size: many

CDR3 protein: CASSSISYYEQYF
V gene: TRBV6-5
J gene: TRBJ2-7
clone size: medium-sized

CDR3 protein: CASSFSPYEQYF
V gene: TRBV12-3/TRBV12-4
J gene: TRBJ2-7
clone size: many

CDR3 protein: CASSLWGEGAEAFF
V gene: TRBV12-3/TRBV12-4
J gene: TRBJ1-1
clone size: many

CDR3 protein: CATSEITGELFF
V gene: TRBV3-1
J gene: TRBJ2-2
clone size: many

CDR3 protein: CASSSGGFSDTQYF
V gene: TRBV6-5
J gene: TRBJ2-3
clone size: many

CDR3 protein: CASSLGPGPGNTIYF
V gene: TRBV5-1
J gene: TRBJ1-3
clone size: many

CDR3 protein: CASSLLAGGANVLTF
V gene: TRBV5-1
J gene: TRBJ2-6
clone size: many

CDR3 protein: CASSQDPLAGEDNEQFF
V gene: TRBV4-1
J gene: TRBJ2-1
clone size: many

CDR3 protein: CASSQQRTVGYTF
V gene: TRBV14
J gene: TRBJ1-2
clone size: many

CDR3 protein: CASSLYTDPHQPQHF
V gene: TRBV6-6
J gene: TRBJ1-5
clone size: few

CDR3 protein: CASSEHGYTF
V gene: TRBV2
J gene: TRBJ1-2
clone size: -

CDR3 protein: CASSIAGDEYYGYTF
V gene: TRBV19
J gene: TRBJ1-2
clone size: many

CDR3 protein: CASSLGGTGGLETQYF
V gene: TRBV12-3/TRBV12-4
J gene: TRBJ2-5
clone size: many

CDR3 protein: CASSSTGAGGYTF
V gene: TRBV5-1
J gene: TRBJ1-2
clone size: medium-sized

CDR3 protein: CASSYSWASHTYEQYF
V gene: TRBV6-5
J gene: TRBJ2-7
clone size: medium-sized

CDR3 protein: CASSESGLVIETQYF
V gene: TRBV28
J gene: TRBJ2-5
clone size: many

CDR3 protein: CASSLSGLSNQPQHF
V gene: TRBV5-1
J gene: TRBJ1-5
clone size: many

CDR3 protein: CASSPGHRSYNEQFF
V gene: TRBV9
J gene: TRBJ2-1
clone size: many

CDR3 protein: CASSLARSDSGANVLTF
V gene: TRBV2
J gene: TRBJ2-6
clone size: few

CDR3 protein: CASSRGTGNTIYF
V gene: TRBV6-5
J gene: TRBJ1-3
clone size: many

CDR3 protein: CSADHRSSYNEQFF
V gene: TRBV20-1
J gene: TRBJ2-1
clone size: many

CDR3 protein: CASSQDPRGALNTGELFF
V gene: TRBV3-1
J gene: TRBJ2-2
clone size: many

CDR3 protein: CAISDPPGEVEQYF
V gene: TRBV10-3
J gene: TRBJ2-7
clone size: many

CDR3 protein: CAISGTVNTEAFF
V gene: TRBV10-3
J gene: TRBJ1-1
clone size: many

CDR3 protein: CASSLDRGQETQYF
V gene: TRBV5-6
J gene: TRBJ2-5
clone size: many

CDR3 protein: CASSYQAGPSYEQYF
V gene: TRBV6-6
J gene: TRBJ2-7
clone size: many

CDR3 protein: CASSLEVGIPSYNEQFF
V gene: TRBV11-2
J gene: TRBJ2-1
clone size: many

CDR3 protein: CASSLDPGYEQYF
V gene: TRBV7-8
J gene: TRBJ2-7
clone size: many

CDR3 protein: CASSSTGLEQYF
V gene: TRBV11-2
J gene: TRBJ2-7
clone size: -

CDR3 protein: CALLYGGSTGELFF
V gene: TRBV7-9
J gene: TRBJ2-2
clone size: many

CDR3 protein: CSVTLGGGEQFF
V gene: TRBV29-1
J gene: TRBJ2-1
clone size: many

CDR3 protein: CSVEGTSGDHTDTQYF
V gene: TRBV29-1
J gene: TRBJ2-3
clone size: few

CDR3 protein: CSVPGEIEQYF
V gene: TRBV29-1
J gene: TRBJ2-7
clone size: many

CDR3 protein: CASSISGGENYEQYF
V gene: TRBV19
J gene: TRBJ2-7
clone size: many

CDR3 protein: CASSFGVGYEQYF
V gene: TRBV5-5
J gene: TRBJ2-7
clone size: many